This TCR beta chain originates from a study of long-term antiretroviral therapy in people with HIV. The run of the v3.0 immunoSEQ assay was at survey level. The sequencing target was about 40,000-50,000 T-cell genomes per sample. The protocol was immunoSEQ multiplex PCR, while the TCRdb copy is restricted to in-frame clones and leaves out a portion. Altogether about 23,000 clones are present, over 75% being singletons, with the ten largest covering less than 6%. Trimming pared 3 bases from V and 1 base from J, leaving 7 bases between. The CDR3 runs to 13 residues. Germline V gene sequence: CDR1 SQVTM, CDR2 ANQGSEA. Held in samples before DNA extraction were about 0.9-11 million cryopreserved PBMC. The table lists this clone with a few counts.

The genes are TRBV29-1 and TRBJ2-1; D is unresolved. This TCR derives from a man aged 45 to 65 with HIV. Here the sequenced sample was unsorted PBMCs, taken 0.3 years after starting antiretroviral therapy. The CDR3: CSVEAYSYNEQFF. CDR3 nucleotides: TGCAGCGTTGAGGCTTATTCCTACAATGAGCAGTTCTTC.